The 3 T cell receptor beta chains given below trace back to one sample, sequenced in a study of long-term antiretroviral therapy in people with HIV. Investigators performed immunoSEQ version v3.0 at survey level. This table comes from immunoSEQ multiplex PCR, and its TCRdb copy is limited to in-frame clones, with some not included. The table has over 25,000 clones, around four fifths seen once. The sequences come from unsorted PBMCs, collected 2.7 to 2.9 years after starting antiretroviral therapy. The source of these receptors is a man younger than 40 with HIV.

The chain uses TRBV28 and TRBJ1-1; 11 positions match TRBD1. Trimming at V came to 5 bases and at J to 7 bases, leaving 12 bases not matched to a gene. Looked up from germline, CDR1 is MDHEN and CDR2 is SYDVKM. This CDR3 has 16 amino acids. Here the CDR3 DNA reads TGTGCCAGCAGTCATCCCCCGGGACAGGGGGTCGGTGAAGCTTTCTTT. This translates into CASSHPPGQGVGEAFF.

The rearrangement uses TRBV5-4 and TRBJ2-7; TRBD1 or TRBD2 may be the D gene (6 bases each). The germline gives CDR1 SGHNT, CDR2 YYREEE (reference sequence). CDR3 length: 15 amino acids. Trimming stripped 1 base from V and 1 base from J, with 12 bases between. For the CDR3, the DNA is TGTGCCAGCAGCTTGAGGGGGGCGAGGTCCTACGAGCAGTACTTC. Its translation: CASSLRGARSYEQYF.

The chain couples TRBV6-5 to TRBJ2-1; a weak D match, TRBD1 (6 bases). The CDR3 is 15 amino acids. Germline V gives CDR1 MNHEY, CDR2 SVGAGI. V lost 5 bases and J 1 base, leaving 12 bases between the germline ends. In nucleotides, the CDR3 is TGTGCCAGCAGTCCACTACAGGGTTCCTACAATGAGCAGTTCTTC. It codes for CASSPLQGSYNEQFF.